Listed below are T cell receptor beta chains from one sample, sequenced in a study of control samples from healthy donors and cancer patients. Measured with immunoSEQ multiplex PCR; TCRdb has only the in-frame clones, and not every one. The sample holds about 120,000 clones; 92% are singletons and the top ten take about 1.9%. Input material: blood. The receptors come from a woman aged 45-65 years in good health. Each CDR3 is given with its conserved first and last residue. D genes are given only for firm matches. Clone sizes are given selectively: once, few, many, or a class where the clone is expanded.

TRBV6-8,17,.,TRBJ2-5,TRBD1,TGTGCCAGCAGTTATGGTCCGGACAGGGACCGTCAAGAGACCCAGTACTTC,CASSYGPDRDRQETQYF
TRBV5-8,16,.,TRBJ1-5,TRBD1,TGTGCCAGCAGCACGGGACAGGGAGCTCTGGCGCAGCCCCAGCATTTT,CASSTGQGALAQPQHF
TRBV19,14,.,TRBJ2-5,.,TGTGCCAGTAGTAAAACTTGGGGACAAGAGACCCAGTACTTC,CASSKTWGQETQYF
TRBV9,16,.,TRBJ2-3,TRBD2,TGTGCCAGCAGCGTAGGTAACGGGAGGGCGGGAGATACGCAGTATTTT,CASSVGNGRAGDTQYF
TRBV5-5,16,.,TRBJ2-7,TRBD1,TGTGCCAGCAGCCCTAACAGGGGGGCAGCGTCCTACGAGCAGTACTTC,CASSPNRGAASYEQYF
TRBV19,13,.,TRBJ1-1,.,TGTGCCAGTAACTTAGGTCAGAACACTGAAGCTTTCTTT,CASNLGQNTEAFF
TRBV27,14,.,TRBJ2-1,TRBD2,TGTGCCACTCGAGGACTAGCGGAACACAATGAGCAGTTCTTC,CATRGLAEHNEQFF
TRBV4-1,14,.,TRBJ2-1,.,TGCGCCAGCAGCCAAGCAGAGTCATACAATGAGCAGTTCTTC,CASSQAESYNEQFF
TRBV5-1,15,.,TRBJ2-5,TRBD2,TGCGCCAGCAGCTTGGCGCTAGCGGGGATCGACACCCAGTACTTC,CASSLALAGIDTQYF
TRBV7-9,19,.,TRBJ2-7,TRBD2,TGTGCCAGCAGCCACAAACACGCTCGGGCTAGCGGGAGGGTCAACGAGCAGTACTTC,CASSHKHARASGRVNEQYF
TRBV19,14,.,TRBJ2-1,.,TGTGCCAGTAGTATAGGCGGCTTTCGAGATGAGCAGTTCTTC,CASSIGGFRDEQFF
TRBV12-3/TRBV12-4,11,.,TRBJ2-5,TRBD2,TGTGCTTCGCGGGGGAGAGAGACCCAGTACTTC,CASRGRETQYF
TRBV9,13,.,TRBJ1-1,.,TGTGCCAGCAGCGTGACTGGGAACACTGAAGCTTTCTTT,CASSVTGNTEAFF
TRBV7-9,14,.,TRBJ1-2,.,TGTGCCAGCAGCGTTGGACAGATTTCTTCTGGCTACACCTTC,CASSVGQISSGYTF
TRBV2,14,.,TRBJ1-4,.,TGTGCCAGCTCAGGAGGGAGTATTAATGAAAAACTGTTTTTT,CASSGGSINEKLFF
TRBV11-2,13,.,TRBJ2-2,.,TGTGCCAGCAGCTTCAGGGTCCTCGGGGAGCTGTTTTTT,CASSFRVLGELFF
TRBV10-1,14,.,TRBJ1-1,TRBD1,TGCGCCAGCAGTCAGAGACAGGGTCGCACTGAAGCTTTCTTT,CASSQRQGRTEAFF
TRBV11-2,15,.,TRBJ2-5,.,TGTGCCAGCAGCTTAGGGGGTGGGACGCACGAGACCCAGTACTTC,CASSLGGGTHETQYF
TRBV19,14,.,TRBJ2-3,.,TGTGCCAGTAGTATGGGGGGCCGCACAGATACGCAGTATTTT,CASSMGGRTDTQYF
TRBV4-2,16,.,TRBJ2-6,.,TGTGCCAGCAGCCAAGATGGCGGGGCTGGGGCCAACGTCCTGACTTTC,CASSQDGGAGANVLTF
TRBV30,14,.,TRBJ1-6,TRBD1,TGTGCCTGGAGTGGGGGACAGGGTAATTCACCCCTCCACTTT,CAWSGGQGNSPLHF
TRBV30,12,.,TRBJ1-6,.,TGTGCCGGTACTACAGGGAATTCACCCCTCCACTTT,CAGTTGNSPLHF
TRBV6-1,13,once,TRBJ1-5,.,TGTGCCAGCAGTGAACCCCCAAATCAGCCCCAGCATTTT,CASSEPPNQPQHF
TRBV5-4,15,.,TRBJ1-2,.,TGTGCCAGCAGCTTATCCGGGACTACTAACTATGGCTACACCTTC,CASSLSGTTNYGYTF
TRBV19,18,.,TRBJ2-1,TRBD2,TGTGCCAGTAGTACCCCGAGCGGGAGAAACCCCTACTACAATGAGCAGTTCTTC,CASSTPSGRNPYYNEQFF
TRBV28,14,.,TRBJ1-5,.,TGTGCCAGCAGTTTATCGGGCCCGGTGCAGCCCCAGCATTTT,CASSLSGPVQPQHF
TRBV5-1,13,.,TRBJ1-1,.,TGCGCCAGCAGCAGTCAGACAGGCAGGGAAGCTTTCTTT,CASSSQTGREAFF
TRBV6-1,16,.,TRBJ1-2,TRBD1,TGTGCCAGCAGTGAGAGGACAGGGATAGCTAACTATGGCTACACCTTC,CASSERTGIANYGYTF
TRBV19,15,once,TRBJ2-2,.,TGTGCCAGTAGTATGACCGGGACGGGCACCGGGGAGCTGTTTTTT,CASSMTGTGTGELFF
TRBV5-1,18,.,TRBJ2-7,TRBD2,TGCGCCAGCAGCGAGGGCCTAGCGGGAGGGCCTAGCTCCTACGAGCAGTACTTC,CASSEGLAGGPSSYEQYF
TRBV7-9,15,.,TRBJ1-5,.,TGTGCCAGCAGCTCCAGTGTCATGGGGAGTCAGCCCCAGCATTTT,CASSSSVMGSQPQHF
TRBV30,13,.,TRBJ1-6,.,TGTGCCTGGAGTACTTGGGACGGCGAACCCCTCCACTTT,CAWSTWDGEPLHF
TRBV28,12,.,TRBJ1-2,.,TGTGCCAGCAGTACAGGAAATAGAGGCTACACCTTC,CASSTGNRGYTF
TRBV7-2,13,.,TRBJ1-1,.,TGTGCCAGCCGCTTCGCCAGGGCAACTGAAGCTTTCTTT,CASRFARATEAFF
TRBV3-1/TRBV3-2,13,.,TRBJ1-1,.,TGTGCCAGCAGCCAGTACCCGGGGACTGAAGCTTTCTTT,CASSQYPGTEAFF
TRBV19,16,.,TRBJ1-3,.,TGTGCCAGTAGTATCGGTGGCCTTCGCTCTGGAAACACCATATATTTT,CASSIGGLRSGNTIYF
TRBV6-4,12,.,TRBJ1-2,.,TGTGCCAGCAGTGACCGGGGGGTCGGCTACACCTTC,CASSDRGVGYTF
TRBV5-6,15,.,TRBJ1-6,TRBD1,TGTGCCAGCAGCTTTTGGACAGGGAAAAATTCACCCCTCCACTTT,CASSFWTGKNSPLHF
TRBV6-5,14,once,TRBJ1-5,.,TGTGCCAGCAGCCTGGACCCGGGGCATCAGCCCCAGCATTTT,CASSLDPGHQPQHF
TRBV5-4,16,.,TRBJ2-6,.,TGTGCCAGCAGCTTGTGGGGGGCCTCTGGGGCCAACGTCCTGACTTTC,CASSLWGASGANVLTF
TRBV4-1,15,.,TRBJ1-4,.,TGCGCCAGCAGCCAAGGGGACCGAACTAATGAAAAACTGTTTTTT,CASSQGDRTNEKLFF
TRBV6-5,13,.,TRBJ1-2,TRBD1,TGTGCCAGCGAAAACCGGGACAGCTATGGCTACACCTTC,CASENRDSYGYTF
TRBV28,16,.,TRBJ1-5,.,TGTGCCAGCAGCAACGGGGGGGGGTATAGCAATCAGCCCCAGCATTTT,CASSNGGGYSNQPQHF
TRBV3-1/TRBV3-2,15,once,TRBJ1-4,.,TGTGCCAGCAGCCAAGTAGGGGGGGGTGAGAAAAAACTGTTTTTT,CASSQVGGGEKKLFF
TRBV7-9,15,.,TRBJ2-2,.,TGTGCCAGCAGCATAGACCCCGCGAACACCGGGGAGCTGTTTTTT,CASSIDPANTGELFF
TRBV18,15,.,TRBJ1-3,.,TGTGCCAGCTCACCATCGGGGAGCTCTGGAAACACCATATATTTT,CASSPSGSSGNTIYF
TRBV5-4,14,.,TRBJ1-6,.,TGTGCCAGCAGCCGTGAGACCTCCGATTCACCCCTCCACTTT,CASSRETSDSPLHF
TRBV2,14,.,TRBJ2-7,.,TGTGCCAGCAAGTGGAATGCGGGTGGGTACGAGCAGTACTTC,CASKWNAGGYEQYF
TRBV19,15,.,TRBJ1-2,TRBD1,TGTGCCAGTAGATGGAGACAGGGGCCCAACTATGGCTACACCTTC,CASRWRQGPNYGYTF
TRBV30,14,.,TRBJ1-6,.,TGTGCAACCACAGGGAGACCCTATAATTCACCCCTCCACTTT,CATTGRPYNSPLHF
TRBV27,16,once,TRBJ1-2,TRBD1,TGTGCCAGCAGTTTAGGAGGGGGCGGTACTCGCTATGGCTACACCTTC,CASSLGGGGTRYGYTF
TRBV2,12,once,TRBJ2-5,.,TGTGCCAGCATCCAGGGTGGAGAGACCCAGTACTTC,CASIQGGETQYF
TRBV7-8,15,.,TRBJ2-5,TRBD2,TGTGCCAGCAGCTGGACTAGCGGGGGTTTGGAGACCCAGTACTTC,CASSWTSGGLETQYF
TRBV13,14,.,TRBJ1-1,.,TGTGCCAGCAGCTTACCCCCAGGGCCGGGTGAAGCTTTCTTT,CASSLPPGPGEAFF